These T cell receptor beta chains were read from a single sample in a study of CD8 T cells in ankylosing spondylitis. TCRdb analysed the 5' RACE reads with MiXCR anew, one entry per CDR3 protein. Among around 890,000 distinct CDR3 sequences listed, 12% were seen once. The sequencing sample was made of blood, either unsorted or a sorted T cell fraction (not recorded which). These receptors were taken from a male donor with ankylosing spondylitis. Each CDR3 is given with its conserved first and last residue. The D gene is left open where the match is weak. Clone size is stated in some rows and not others, as once, few, many or a class when expanded.

size	V	J	D	DNA	CDR3
.	TRBV27	TRBJ2-1	.	TGTGCCAGCAGGAGCAGGGGCTCCTACAATGAGCAGTTCTTC	CASRSRGSYNEQFF
many	TRBV12-2	TRBJ1-1	.	TGTGCAAGTCGCTCTAATTTGCAGGGGCCGGACACTGAAGCTTTCTTT	CASRSNLQGPDTEAFF
few	TRBV7-2	TRBJ2-4	.	TGTGCCAGCAGCTTAGGGAAAAGAGGGTCCATTCAGTACTTC	CASSLGKRGSIQYF
.	TRBV20-1	TRBJ1-4	.	TGCAGTGCTGAGGCGTTAGAGCGTGAAAAACTGTTTTTT	CSAEALEREKLFF
.	TRBV6-2/TRBV6-3	TRBJ2-5	.	TGTGCCAGCAGTTACGATCCAAAAGAGACCCAGTACTTC	CASSYDPKETQYF
few	TRBV29-1	TRBJ1-2	.	TGCAGCGTTGTACGGGGTATAGACTATGGCTACACCTTC	CSVVRGIDYGYTF
many	TRBV6-2/TRBV6-3	TRBJ2-3	.	TGTGCCAGCACGGCTGCCACTAGCACAGATACGCAGTATTTT	CASTAATSTDTQYF
.	TRBV5-1	TRBJ1-1	.	TGCGCCAGCACCTTAGACCGAGCGAACACTGAAGCTTTCTTT	CASTLDRANTEAFF
.	TRBV5-1	TRBJ2-2	.	TGCGCCAGCTTACAGGGAATTTGGACCGGGGAGCTGTTTTTT	CASLQGIWTGELFF
few	TRBV7-6	TRBJ2-3	TRBD2	TGTGCCAGCAGCTTCCGACCCCCGGGAGCGGGGGTAGATACGCAGTATTTT	CASSFRPPGAGVDTQYF
.	TRBV5-8	TRBJ2-7	TRBD2	TGTGCCAGCAGTTACGGGAGGGCGGCCTACGAGCAGTACTTC	CASSYGRAAYEQYF
.	TRBV2	TRBJ1-4	.	TGTGCCAGCTTGGGCAATGAAAAACTGTTTTTT	CASLGNEKLFF
.	TRBV2	TRBJ2-7	.	TGTGCCAGCAGTGAATTCAGGGTTAAAGACTACGAGCAGTACTTC	CASSEFRVKDYEQYF
few	TRBV20-1	TRBJ1-1	.	TGCAGTGTGTGGGGACACACTGAAGCTTTCTTT	CSVWGHTEAFF
.	TRBV20-1	TRBJ1-4	.	TGCAGTGCTAGGGACAGCTTTGCAACTAATGAAAAACTGTTTTTT	CSARDSFATNEKLFF
.	TRBV12-3/TRBV12-4	TRBJ1-1	.	TGTGCCAGCAGTCTCCGGCAGGCCGGCCAGGAAGCTTTCTTT	CASSLRQAGQEAFF
.	TRBV12-3/TRBV12-4	TRBJ2-3	.	TGTGCCAGCAGTCTAAGTAGTACGCAGTATTTT	CASSLSSTQYF
few	TRBV18	TRBJ1-2	.	TGTGCCAGCGGAAGGGACGGCTATGGCTACACCTTC	CASGRDGYGYTF
many	TRBV5-1	TRBJ2-7	TRBD2	TGCGCCAGCACCCCGGGACTAGCGGGAGGTGACTATTACGAGCAGTACTTC	CASTPGLAGGDYYEQYF
many	TRBV20-1	TRBJ2-7	.	TGCAGTGCTAGGGGCAGGGATCCGTACGAGCAGTACTTC	CSARGRDPYEQYF
.	TRBV5-1	TRBJ1-1	TRBD1	TGCGCCAGCAGCTTGGCGGGACAGGGGATGAACACTGAAGCTTTCTTT	CASSLAGQGMNTEAFF
few	TRBV25-1	TRBJ1-5	.	TGTGCCAGCAGGCGGGGCGGACCATATAGCAATCAGCCCCAGCATTTT	CASRRGGPYSNQPQHF
.	TRBV7-2	TRBJ2-1	TRBD2	TGTGCCAGCAGCTTAGTTCCGGGGGGGGACAATGAGCAGTTCTTC	CASSLVPGGDNEQFF
many	TRBV4-1	TRBJ1-6	.	TGCGCCAGCAGCCACCCCCCCGGGACGGTAAATTCACCCCTCCACTTT	CASSHPPGTVNSPLHF
.	TRBV20-1	TRBJ1-4	TRBD1	TGCAGTGCCAAGGGACAGGGGGCTAATGAAAAACTGTTTTTT	CSAKGQGANEKLFF
.	TRBV28	TRBJ2-7	TRBD1	TGTGCCAGCAGTCGCCGATCGACAGGGGCGGGCGAGCAGTACTTC	CASSRRSTGAGEQYF
.	TRBV7-2	TRBJ2-1	.	TGTGCCAGCAGCACCGACTCCGAATCCTACAATGAGCAGTTCTTC	CASSTDSESYNEQFF
many	TRBV29-1	TRBJ1-1	TRBD1	TGCAGCGCCGGGACAGGGGACACTGAAGCTTTCTTT	CSAGTGDTEAFF
few	TRBV5-1	TRBJ1-1	.	TGCGCCAGCAGCTTACTTAATCCCATGAACACTGAAGCTTTCTTT	CASSLLNPMNTEAFF
.	TRBV27	TRBJ2-7	TRBD2	TGTGCCAGCAGTCCTGCTAGCGGGAGGGCCCAGCAGTACTTC	CASSPASGRAQQYF
.	TRBV5-6	TRBJ1-2	.	TGTGCCAGCAGCTTGGTCGTGTTATACTATGGCTACACCTTC	CASSLVVLYYGYTF
.	TRBV5-1	TRBJ2-7	TRBD1	TGCGCCAGCAGCTCCCAGGGGACAGGGACTTTCGAGCAGTACTTC	CASSSQGTGTFEQYF
.	TRBV11-2	TRBJ1-2	.	TGTGCCAGCAGCTTAGGAGGGATCGGCTACACCTTC	CASSLGGIGYTF
many	TRBV7-2	TRBJ2-7	TRBD1	TGTGCCAGCAGCTTTGCCGGGACAGGAGGCTACGAGCAGTACTTC	CASSFAGTGGYEQYF
many	TRBV7-9	TRBJ1-2	TRBD1	TGTGCCAGCAGCTTTCAGGGGGCCTACTATGGCTACACCTTC	CASSFQGAYYGYTF
few	TRBV18	TRBJ2-1	.	TGTGCCAGCTCACCGTCAGGGGTGATGAATGAGCAGTTCTTC	CASSPSGVMNEQFF
few	TRBV20-1	TRBJ2-7	TRBD2	TGCAGTGCTAGAGGTTCTAGCGGATACTACGAGCAGTACTTC	CSARGSSGYYEQYF
.	TRBV7-2	TRBJ2-2	TRBD1	TGTGCCAGCAGCTTCGGGACAGACACCGGGGAGCTGTTTTTT	CASSFGTDTGELFF
.	TRBV5-1	TRBJ1-2	.	TGCGCCAGCAGCTTGGGGTACAACGATGGCTACACCTTC	CASSLGYNDGYTF
few	TRBV15	TRBJ2-1	.	TGTGCCACCAGCAGAGGTGGGGATTACAATGAGCAGTTCTTC	CATSRGGDYNEQFF
.	TRBV20-1	TRBJ1-5	.	TGCAGTGCTGGCAGAGTAGGAGAAGTTGGCAATCAGCCCCAGCATTTT	CSAGRVGEVGNQPQHF
once	TRBV4-1	TRBJ2-1	.	TGCGCCAGCAGCCAAGCGGCTAACGACTACCCCTACAATGAGCAGTTCTTC	CASSQAANDYPYNEQFF
.	TRBV20-1	TRBJ1-5	.	TGCAGTGCTATCCGACAGACCTATAGCAATCAGCCCCAGCATTTT	CSAIRQTYSNQPQHF
.	TRBV5-1	TRBJ2-3	.	TGCGCCAGCAGCTTCAAACAGGTCGGAGATACGCAGTATTTT	CASSFKQVGDTQYF
many	TRBV28	TRBJ1-4	.	.	CASSSSGRLNEKLFF
.	TRBV5-1	TRBJ2-2	TRBD1	TGCGCCAGTCAGGGACAGTCAACGAACACCGGGGAGCTGTTTTTT	CASQGQSTNTGELFF
few	TRBV5-5	TRBJ2-5	.	TGTGCCAGCAGCTTTGGTTTCACACAAGAGACCCAGTACTTC	CASSFGFTQETQYF